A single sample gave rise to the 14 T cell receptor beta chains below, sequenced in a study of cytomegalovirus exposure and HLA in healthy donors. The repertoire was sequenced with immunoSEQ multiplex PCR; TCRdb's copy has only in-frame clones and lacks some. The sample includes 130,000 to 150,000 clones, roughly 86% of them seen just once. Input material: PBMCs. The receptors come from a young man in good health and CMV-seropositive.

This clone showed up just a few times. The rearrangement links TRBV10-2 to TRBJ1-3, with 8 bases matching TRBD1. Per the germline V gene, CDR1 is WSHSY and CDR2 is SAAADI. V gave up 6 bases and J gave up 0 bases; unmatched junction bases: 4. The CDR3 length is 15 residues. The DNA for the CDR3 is TGCGCCAGCAGGACAGGGGACCTCTCTGGAAACACCATATATTTT. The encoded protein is CASRTGDLSGNTIYF.

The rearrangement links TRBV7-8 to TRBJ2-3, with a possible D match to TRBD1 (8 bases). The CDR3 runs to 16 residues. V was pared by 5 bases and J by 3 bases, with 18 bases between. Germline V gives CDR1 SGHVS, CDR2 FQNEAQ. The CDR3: CASSNRTGGGTDTQYF. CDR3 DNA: TGTGCCAGCAGCAACCGTACAGGGGGAGGGACAGATACGCAGTATTTT.

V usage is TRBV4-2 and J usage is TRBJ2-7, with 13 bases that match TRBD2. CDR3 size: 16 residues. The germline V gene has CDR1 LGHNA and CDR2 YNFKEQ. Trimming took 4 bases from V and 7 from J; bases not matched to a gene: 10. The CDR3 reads CASSRGLAGDHGEQYF. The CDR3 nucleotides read TGTGCCAGCAGCCGAGGACTAGCGGGAGACCACGGGGAGCAGTACTTC.

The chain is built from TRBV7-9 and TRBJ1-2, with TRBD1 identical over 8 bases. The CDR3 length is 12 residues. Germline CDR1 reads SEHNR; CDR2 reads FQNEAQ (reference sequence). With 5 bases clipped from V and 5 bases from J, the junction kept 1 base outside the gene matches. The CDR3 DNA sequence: TGTGCCAGCAGCCGACAGGGGTATGGCTACACCTTC. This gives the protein CASSRQGYGYTF.

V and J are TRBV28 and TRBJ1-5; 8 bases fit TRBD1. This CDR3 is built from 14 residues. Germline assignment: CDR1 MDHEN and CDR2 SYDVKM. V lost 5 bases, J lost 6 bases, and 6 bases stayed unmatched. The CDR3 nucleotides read TGTGCCAGCAGTCCGACAGGGGAACGTCAGCCCCAGCATTTT. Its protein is CASSPTGERQPQHF.

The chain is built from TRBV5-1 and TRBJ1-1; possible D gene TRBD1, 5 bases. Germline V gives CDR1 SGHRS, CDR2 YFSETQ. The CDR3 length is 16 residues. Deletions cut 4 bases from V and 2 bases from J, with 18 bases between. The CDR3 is CASSPTRTGANTEAFF. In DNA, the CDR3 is TGCGCCAGCAGCCCAACCCGAACAGGCGCAAACACTGAAGCTTTCTTT.

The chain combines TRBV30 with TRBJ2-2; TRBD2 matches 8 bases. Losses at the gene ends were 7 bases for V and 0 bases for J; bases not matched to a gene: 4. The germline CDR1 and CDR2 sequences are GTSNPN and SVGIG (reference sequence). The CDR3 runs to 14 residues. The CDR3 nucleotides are TGTGCCTCCTCGGGGGGGGCGAACACCGGGGAGCTGTTTTTT. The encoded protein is CASSGGANTGELFF.

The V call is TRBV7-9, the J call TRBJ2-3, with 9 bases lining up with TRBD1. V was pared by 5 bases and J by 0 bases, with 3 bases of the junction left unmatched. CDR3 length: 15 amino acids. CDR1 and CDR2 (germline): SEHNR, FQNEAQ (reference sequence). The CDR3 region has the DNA TGTGCCAGCAGCACCGGGACAGGGAGCACAGATACGCAGTATTTT. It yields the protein CASSTGTGSTDTQYF.

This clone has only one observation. The chain's CDR3 is CASSYQTGLGEQFF. The CDR3 nucleotides read TGTGCCAGCAGTTACCAAACAGGCCTAGGTGAGCAGTTCTTC. V is TRBV6-6 and J is TRBJ2-1; TRBD1 might be the D (5 bases). The V end was cut by 2 bases, the J end by 9 bases, with 14 bases between. Germline CDR1 MNHNY, CDR2 SVGAGI (reference sequence). CDR3 size: 14 residues.

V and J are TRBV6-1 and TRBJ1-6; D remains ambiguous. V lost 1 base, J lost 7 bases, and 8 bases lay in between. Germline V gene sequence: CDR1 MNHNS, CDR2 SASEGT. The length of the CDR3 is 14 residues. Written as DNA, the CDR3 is TGTGCCAGCAGTGAAGTGGGCCCGAATTCACCCCTCCACTTT. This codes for CASSEVGPNSPLHF.

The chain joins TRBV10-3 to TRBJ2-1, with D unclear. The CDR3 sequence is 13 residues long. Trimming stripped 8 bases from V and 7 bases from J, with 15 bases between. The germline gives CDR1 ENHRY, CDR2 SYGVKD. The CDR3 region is CAIQVGSKNEQFF. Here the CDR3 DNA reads TGTGCCATCCAAGTCGGTAGTAAGAATGAGCAGTTCTTC.

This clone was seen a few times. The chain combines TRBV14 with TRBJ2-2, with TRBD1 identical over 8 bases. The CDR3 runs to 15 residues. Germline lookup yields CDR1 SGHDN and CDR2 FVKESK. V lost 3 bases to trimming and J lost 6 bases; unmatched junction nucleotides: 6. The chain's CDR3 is CASSHWTGTAGELFF. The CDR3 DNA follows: TGTGCCAGCAGCCATTGGACAGGGACTGCCGGGGAGCTGTTTTTT. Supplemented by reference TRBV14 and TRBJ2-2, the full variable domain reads EAGVTQFPSHSVIEKGQTVTLRCDPISGHDNLYWYRRVMGKEIKFLLHFVKESKQDESGMPNNRFLAERTGGTYSTLKVQPAELEDSGVYFCASSHWTGTAGELFFGEGSRLTVL.

In nucleotides, the CDR3 is TGTGCCTGGAGTCCCCAAGGACTAGGGGGAGCCTACGAGCAGTACTTC. Amino acid sequence: CAWSPQGLGGAYEQYF. The gene calls are TRBV30 and TRBJ2-7; D is possibly TRBD2 (7 bases). With 2 bases removed from V and 2 bases from J, the gap between germline ends came to 19 bases. The CDR3 covers 16 residues. Looked up from germline, CDR1 is GTSNPN and CDR2 is SVGIG (reference sequence). Full variable domain (missing parts from reference TRBV30 and TRBJ2-7): SQTIHQWPATLVQPVGSPLSLECTVEGTSNPNLYWYRQAAGRGLQLLFYSVGIGQISSEVPQNLSASRPQDRQFILSSKKLLLSDSGFYLCAWSPQGLGGAYEQYFGPGTRLTVT.

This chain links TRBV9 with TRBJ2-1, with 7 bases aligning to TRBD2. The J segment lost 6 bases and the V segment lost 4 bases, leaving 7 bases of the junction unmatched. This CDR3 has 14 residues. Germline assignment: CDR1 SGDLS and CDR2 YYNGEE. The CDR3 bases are TGTGCCAGCAGCACCCGACTAGCCGTCAATGAGCAGTTCTTC. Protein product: CASSTRLAVNEQFF.